A selection of T cell receptor beta chains follows, all from one sample in a study of T cells in Graves' hyperthyroidism and ophthalmopathy. TCRdb reprocessed the multiplex PCR reads via MiXCR and lists one record per CDR3 protein. The sample holds 500,000 to 600,000 distinct CDR3 sequences, roughly 17% seen once. Sequencing was done on a sample of blood. All receptors come from a woman under 30 with Graves' hyperthyroidism. The CDR3 runs from the conserved cysteine through the conserved F or W. Each record gives: CDR3 length, clone size, D gene, J gene, V gene, CDR3 DNA, CDR3 protein. The D gene is left open where the match is weak. Size tells how often a clone was seen (once, few, many) or the class of an expanded clone, and some rows leave it out.

21 many TRBD1 TRBJ2-7 TRBV28 TGTGCCAGCAGTTCCAGGGACCGGGACAGGGGGGGTTGGTCGAGACCTTACGAGCAGTACTTC CASSSRDRDRGGWSRPYEQYF
19 . TRBD2 TRBJ2-7 TRBV5-1 TGTGCCAGCAGCGTGGGCGGGCGGCTAGCGGGGGCTTTTTCCTACGAGCAGTACTTC CASSVGGRLAGAFSYEQYF
13 . . TRBJ1-1 TRBV20-1 TGCAGTGCTAGAGAGGGGTGGAACACTGAAGCTTTCTTT CSAREGWNTEAFF
12 . . TRBJ2-7 TRBV20-1 TGCAGTGCATCTCTGGTCCGTTACGAGCAGTACTTC CSASLVRYEQYF
18 . TRBD2 TRBJ2-5 TRBV2 TGTGCCAGCAGTAAACCTGGACAGGGACTAGCGTTAGTGGTGGCCCAGTACTTC CASSKPGQGLALVVAQYF
14 . TRBD1 TRBJ1-1 TRBV6-1 TGTGCCAGCAGTAGGGACAGGGAGCAAACTGAAGCTTTCTTT CASSRDREQTEAFF
13 many . TRBJ2-1 TRBV20-1 TGCAGTGCTAGAGATGCCACTAGGGGAGAGCAGTTCTTC CSARDATRGEQFF
15 few TRBD2 TRBJ2-7 TRBV7-9 TGTGCCAGCAGCTTAGAAGCGGGAAGCTCCTACGAGCAGCACTTC CASSLEAGSSYEQHF
13 many . TRBJ2-1 TRBV2 TGTGCCAGCACCCAACTAGGGGATAGTGAGCAGTTCTTC CASTQLGDSEQFF
13 few . TRBJ2-3 TRBV30 TGTGCCTGGGCGGGGGCCCGGGATTATACGCAGTATTTT CAWAGARDYTQYF
12 . . TRBJ2-7 TRBV10-3 TGTGCCATCAGTCCACAGGCCGACGAGCAGTACTTC CAISPQADEQYF
13 many . TRBJ1-2 TRBV6-7 TGTGCCAGCAGTTACTCGCAGGTCTATGGCTACACCTTC CASSYSQVYGYTF
14 . TRBD1 TRBJ1-6 TRBV2 TGTGCCAGCACCATACAGGGGGCTGAGTCACCCCTCCACTTT CASTIQGAESPLHF
17 few . TRBJ2-6 TRBV24-1 TGTGCCACCAGTGCCGAGGGTCGGATCTCTGGGGCCAACGTCCTGACTTTC CATSAEGRISGANVLTF
17 many TRBD1 TRBJ1-5 TRBV2 TGTGCCAGCACTACAGGGGGATTTATTGGTGGCAATCAGCCCCAGCATTTT CASTTGGFIGGNQPQHF
16 many . TRBJ2-1 TRBV28 TGTGCCAGCAGCCTTTTCGAACGTAGCTCCTACAATGAGCAGTTCTTC CASSLFERSSYNEQFF
21 . TRBD1 TRBJ2-5 TRBV7-9 TGTGCCAGCAGCCCCATTGCCAGTCAGGGGGAAGTTTTGGGGAACCAAGAGACCCAGTACTTC CASSPIASQGEVLGNQETQYF
18 many TRBD2 TRBJ2-3 TRBV11-2 TGTGCCAGCAGCTTAGAGGGACTAGCGGTCTCTTACACAGATACGCAGTATTTT CASSLEGLAVSYTDTQYF
16 many TRBD1 TRBJ1-1 TRBV27 TGTGCCAGCAGTTTTCGCGGACAGGGGCGGGGCACTGAAGCTTTCTTT CASSFRGQGRGTEAFF
13 few . TRBJ2-1 TRBV7-8 TGTGCCAGCAGCCCCGAAATACCGGGACCGCAGTTCTTC CASSPEIPGPQFF
15 . TRBD1 TRBJ1-4 TRBV20-1 TGCAGTGCTAGTATTCCGGGACAGTATAATGAAAAACTGTTTTTT CSASIPGQYNEKLFF
17 few . TRBJ1-1 TRBV5-4 TGTGCCAGCAGCTTGGGGGCCGTACGGGGGGTAAATACTGAAGCTTTCTTT CASSLGAVRGVNTEAFF
15 many TRBD1 TRBJ2-3 TRBV18 TGTGCCAGCTCACCAAGGGGGCAGGGCACAGATACGCAGTATTTT CASSPRGQGTDTQYF
16 many TRBD2 TRBJ2-2 TRBV3-1 TGTGCCAGCAGCCGTCGACTAGCGGAGAACACCGGGGAGCTGTTTTTT CASSRRLAENTGELFF
14 many TRBD1 TRBJ2-1 TRBV20-1 TGCAGTGCTAGAGGACAGGGTCGGAACAATGAGCAGTTCTTC CSARGQGRNNEQFF
17 many TRBD2 TRBJ2-5 TRBV11-2 TGTGCCAGCAGTTTGACACTAGCGGGAGGATTCAGAGAGACCCAGTACTTC CASSLTLAGGFRETQYF
10 many . TRBJ2-7 TRBV2 TGTGCCAGCAGCGGTGGCGAGCAGTACTTC CASSGGEQYF
15 many TRBD1 TRBJ1-1 TRBV27 TGTGCCAGCAGGCCTCAACAGGGGCTGAACACTGAAGCTTTCTTT CASRPQQGLNTEAFF
14 . . TRBJ2-1 TRBV20-1 TGCAGTGCCGCGGTCGAGGAGGTGGGCAATGAGCAGTTCTTC CSAAVEEVGNEQFF
15 many . TRBJ2-3 TRBV10-3 TGTGCCATCAGTGAGATTTCCACGGATACAGATACGCAGTATTTT CAISEISTDTDTQYF
14 many TRBD1 TRBJ2-1 TRBV30 TGTGCCTGGAGTACATCCGGGACAGGGGCCCAGCAGTTCTTC CAWSTSGTGAQQFF
13 . . TRBJ2-1 TRBV2 TGTGCCAGCAGTGGGAACTCGCTTAATGAGCAGTTCTTC CASSGNSLNEQFF
16 many . TRBJ2-7 TRBV7-9 TGTGCCAGCAGCTCCAAATGGGACAGCCCTGCGGGAGAGCAGTACTTC CASSSKWDSPAGEQYF
18 . TRBD2 TRBJ2-1 TRBV28 TGTGCCAGCAGTTTATCTCCGACTAGCGGGAGTAACTACAATGAGCAGTTCTTC CASSLSPTSGSNYNEQFF
16 . . TRBJ1-4 TRBV18 TGTGCCAGCTCACCAGAAGCCAGTGCAACTAATGAAAAACTGTTTTTT CASSPEASATNEKLFF
15 many . TRBJ2-3 TRBV6-1 TGTGCCAGCAGGAGGCAGGGTACGAAAACAGATACGCAGTATTTT CASRRQGTKTDTQYF
12 many . TRBJ2-7 TRBV20-1 TGCAGTGCCCTACGGCAGATCTACGAGCAGTACTTC CSALRQIYEQYF
15 few TRBD1 TRBJ1-2 TRBV28 TGTGCCAGCAGTTTATGGGGACAGGGGGACTATGGCTACACCTTC CASSLWGQGDYGYTF
14 many TRBD2 TRBJ2-3 TRBV28 TGTGCCAGCAGCCTCAGCGGGAGTCTAGATACGCAGTATTTT CASSLSGSLDTQYF
14 many . TRBJ2-7 TRBV7-2 TGTGCCAGCAGCGCAACCGGGTCCCGGGGGGAGCAGTACTTC CASSATGSRGEQYF
16 few TRBD2 TRBJ2-1 TRBV20-1 TGCAGTGCTAAATACCGGACTAGCGGGAGGTTAGATGAGCAGTTCTTC CSAKYRTSGRLDEQFF
12 . . TRBJ1-2 TRBV6-9 TGTGCCAGCAGTCCCCCTGGGGGAATCTACACCTTC CASSPPGGIYTF
17 few . TRBJ2-2 TRBV7-2 TGTGCCAGCAGCTTAGCTCTTTTGGCTAGCATCACCGGGGAGCTGTTTTTT CASSLALLASITGELFF
16 many TRBD2 TRBJ2-1 TRBV24-1 TGTGCCACCAGTGATTTTATAAGCGGGAGTAGGAATGAGCAGTTCTTC CATSDFISGSRNEQFF
13 many TRBD1 TRBJ2-7 TRBV12-3/TRBV12-4 TGTGCCAGCAGTTTACGGGACAGCTACGAGCAGTACTTC CASSLRDSYEQYF
14 many . TRBJ2-5 TRBV12-3/TRBV12-4 TGTGCCAGCAGTTTAGAAGAGGGACGAGAGACCCAGTACTTC CASSLEEGRETQYF
16 . TRBD1 TRBJ1-1 TRBV5-1 TGCGCCAGCAGGGGGGGGACAGGGGGCGCGGACACTGAAGCTTTCTTT CASRGGTGGADTEAFF
17 . TRBD1 TRBJ2-2 TRBV19 TGTGCCAGGGCAGAGGACAGGGGGCTTATTTGCACCGGGGAGCTGTTTTTT CARAEDRGLICTGELFF
15 few . TRBJ2-7 TRBV4-1 TGCGCCAGCAGCCCGGGGCCTTCCGGGGGCTACGAGCAGTACTTC CASSPGPSGGYEQYF
14 few TRBD2 TRBJ2-2 TRBV24-1 TGTGCCACCAGACACGGACTAGACGCCGGGGAGCTGTTTTTT CATRHGLDAGELFF
14 many . TRBJ1-1 TRBV4-1 TGCGCCAGCCGTTCGGGGTACTTGAACACTGAAGCTTTCTTT CASRSGYLNTEAFF
20 few TRBD1 TRBJ1-5 TRBV6-2/TRBV6-3 TGTGCCAGCAGTCAATACCGCCGGGACAGGGTTATCAGGAGCAATCAGCCCCAGCATTTT CASSQYRRDRVIRSNQPQHF
13 many . TRBJ2-7 TRBV7-2 TGTGCCAGCAGCTTAGGGGCAGGAACCGAGCAGTACTTC CASSLGAGTEQYF
15 few . TRBJ1-6 TRBV27 TGTGCCAGCAGTCCGAACAGGGCGCCTAATTCACCCCTCCACTTT CASSPNRAPNSPLHF